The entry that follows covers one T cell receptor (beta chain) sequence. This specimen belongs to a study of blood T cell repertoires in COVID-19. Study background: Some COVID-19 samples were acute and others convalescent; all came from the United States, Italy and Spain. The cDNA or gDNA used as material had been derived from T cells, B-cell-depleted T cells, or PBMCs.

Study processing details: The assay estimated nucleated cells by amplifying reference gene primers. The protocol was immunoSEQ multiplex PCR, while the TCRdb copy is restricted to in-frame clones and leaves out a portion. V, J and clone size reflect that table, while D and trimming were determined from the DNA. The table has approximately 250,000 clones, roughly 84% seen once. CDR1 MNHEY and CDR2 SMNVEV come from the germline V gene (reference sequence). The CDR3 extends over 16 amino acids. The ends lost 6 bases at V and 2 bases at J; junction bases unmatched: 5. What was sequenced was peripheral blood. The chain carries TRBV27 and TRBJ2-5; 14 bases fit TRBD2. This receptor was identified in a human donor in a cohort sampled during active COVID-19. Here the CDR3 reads CASSLRTSGGQETQYF. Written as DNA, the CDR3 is TGTGCCAGCAGCTTAAGGACTAGCGGGGGGCAAGAGACCCAGTACTTC.